This T cell receptor (beta chain) comes out of a study of blood T cell repertoires in COVID-19. Turning to the study itself: T cells, B-cell-depleted T cells, or PBMCs provided the cDNA or gDNA that served as material.

Source study methods: Amplification with reference gene primers provided the estimates of nucleated cell counts. Only in-frame clones appear in the TCRdb table, and some are missing; sequencing was by immunoSEQ multiplex PCR. V and J calls and clone size are as listed in that table; D and trimming were resolved from the DNA. Altogether tens of thousands of clones are present, around 84% being singletons, with the ten largest covering 5.5% to 6%. Per germline, CDR1 MNHEY and CDR2 SVGAGI. V was trimmed by 6 bases and J by 0 bases, leaving 9 bases between them. The CDR3 extends over 15 amino acids. This TCR was sampled from a human donor in a cohort sampled during active or convalescent COVID-19. The chain has TRBV6-5 and TRBJ1-6, with unresolved D. Sequencing was done on a sample of peripheral blood. The CDR3 is CASRTSGSYNSPLHF. The CDR3 DNA reads as TGTGCCAGCAGGACATCAGGCTCCTATAATTCACCCCTCCACTTT.